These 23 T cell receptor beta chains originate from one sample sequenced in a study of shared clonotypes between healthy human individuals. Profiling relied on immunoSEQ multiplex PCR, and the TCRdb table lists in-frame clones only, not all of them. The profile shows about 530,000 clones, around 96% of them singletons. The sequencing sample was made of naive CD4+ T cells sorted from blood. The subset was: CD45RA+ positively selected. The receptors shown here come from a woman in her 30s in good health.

CDR3 sequence: CASSLADRGGYEQYF. CDR3 in DNA: TGTGCCAGCTCACTGGCGGACAGGGGGGGCTACGAGCAGTACTTC. The chain has TRBV18 and TRBJ2-7, with 10 bases aligning to TRBD1. Trimming cost V 4 bases and J 3 bases; bases outside gene matches: 6. The CDR3 totals 15 residues. Per germline, CDR1 KGHSH and CDR2 LQKENI.

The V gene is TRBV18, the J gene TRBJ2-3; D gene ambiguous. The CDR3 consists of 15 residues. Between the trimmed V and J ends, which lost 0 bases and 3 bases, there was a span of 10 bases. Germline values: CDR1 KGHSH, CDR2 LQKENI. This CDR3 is CASSPPWSDTDTQYF. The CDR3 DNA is TGTGCCAGCTCACCACCATGGTCGGATACAGATACGCAGTATTTT.

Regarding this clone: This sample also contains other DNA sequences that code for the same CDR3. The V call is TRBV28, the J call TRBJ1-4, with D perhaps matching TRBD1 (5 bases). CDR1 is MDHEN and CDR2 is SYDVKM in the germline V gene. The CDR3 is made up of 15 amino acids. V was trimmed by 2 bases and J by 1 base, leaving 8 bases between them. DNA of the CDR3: TGTGCCAGCAGTTTAGGGGGGGAAACTAATGAAAAACTGTTTTTT. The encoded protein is CASSLGGETNEKLFF.

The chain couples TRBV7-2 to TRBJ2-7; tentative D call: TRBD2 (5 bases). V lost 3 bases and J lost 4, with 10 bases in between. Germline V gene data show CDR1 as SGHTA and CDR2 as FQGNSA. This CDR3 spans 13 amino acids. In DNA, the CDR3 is TGTGCCAGCAGCTTTGGACTCAGGTACGAGCAGTACTTC. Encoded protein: CASSFGLRYEQYF.

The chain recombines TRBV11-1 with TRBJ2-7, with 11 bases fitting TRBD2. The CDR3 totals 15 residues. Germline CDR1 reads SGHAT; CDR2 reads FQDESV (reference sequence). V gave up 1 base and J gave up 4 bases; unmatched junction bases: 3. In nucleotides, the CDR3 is TGTGCCAGCAGCTTAGGCAGGACTAGCGGGTACGAGCAGTACTTC. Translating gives CASSLGRTSGYEQYF.

The CDR3 DNA sequence: TGTGCCAGCAGAAGGACAGGGGGCCACAATGAGCAGTTCTTC. It specifies CASRRTGGHNEQFF. This chain connects TRBV6-6 to TRBJ2-1; 11 bases align to TRBD1. V was pared by 6 bases and J by 5 bases, with 3 bases of the junction left unmatched. CDR1 and CDR2 (germline): MNHNY, SVGAGI (reference sequence). This CDR3 spans 14 amino acids.

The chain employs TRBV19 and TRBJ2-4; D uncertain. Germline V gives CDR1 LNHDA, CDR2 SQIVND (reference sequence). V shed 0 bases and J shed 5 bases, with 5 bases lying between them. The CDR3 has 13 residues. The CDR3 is CASSIDLENIQYF. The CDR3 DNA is TGTGCCAGTAGTATAGATTTAGAAAACATTCAGTACTTC.

CDR3 in amino acids: CASSLGQETQYF. CDR3 coding DNA: TGTGCCAGCAGCTTGGGCCAAGAGACCCAGTACTTC. This chain links TRBV11-3 with TRBJ2-5; no clear D gene. CDR3 length equals 12 residues. Germline V lookup: CDR1 SGHNT, CDR2 YENEEA. Trimming cost V 3 bases and J 1 base, with 3 bases left between them.

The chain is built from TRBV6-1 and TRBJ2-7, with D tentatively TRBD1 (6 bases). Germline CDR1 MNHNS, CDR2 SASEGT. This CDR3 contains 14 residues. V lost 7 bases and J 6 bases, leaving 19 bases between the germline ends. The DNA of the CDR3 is TGTGCCAGCAAAAACCGGGACACGGGTCTCGAGCAGTACTTC. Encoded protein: CASKNRDTGLEQYF.

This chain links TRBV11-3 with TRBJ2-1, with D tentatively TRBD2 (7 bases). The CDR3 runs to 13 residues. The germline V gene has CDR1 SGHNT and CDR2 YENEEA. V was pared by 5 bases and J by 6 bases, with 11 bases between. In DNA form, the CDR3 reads TGTGCCAGCAGCATAGGGGGGGTCAATGAGCAGTTCTTC. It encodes CASSIGGVNEQFF.

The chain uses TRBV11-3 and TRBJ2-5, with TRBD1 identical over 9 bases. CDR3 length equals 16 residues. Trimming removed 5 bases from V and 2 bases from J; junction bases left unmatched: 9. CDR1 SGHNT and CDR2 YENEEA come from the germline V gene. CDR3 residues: CASSRTGTGNQETQYF. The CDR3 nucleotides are TGTGCCAGCAGCAGGACCGGGACAGGGAATCAAGAGACCCAGTACTTC.

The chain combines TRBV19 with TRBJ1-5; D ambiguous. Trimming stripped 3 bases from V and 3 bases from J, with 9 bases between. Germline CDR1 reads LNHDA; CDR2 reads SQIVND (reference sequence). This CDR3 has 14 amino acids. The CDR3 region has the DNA TGTGCCAGTAGTATCAACGGGGACAATCAGCCCCAGCATTTT. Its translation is CASSINGDNQPQHF.

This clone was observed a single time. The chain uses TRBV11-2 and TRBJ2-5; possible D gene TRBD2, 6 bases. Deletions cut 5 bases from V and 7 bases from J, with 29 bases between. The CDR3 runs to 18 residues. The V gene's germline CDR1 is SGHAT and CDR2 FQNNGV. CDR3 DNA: TGTGCCAGCAGCCTAAGTATTGGGGCCTTGGGGGGATCAAGGACCCAGTACTTC. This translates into CASSLSIGALGGSRTQYF.

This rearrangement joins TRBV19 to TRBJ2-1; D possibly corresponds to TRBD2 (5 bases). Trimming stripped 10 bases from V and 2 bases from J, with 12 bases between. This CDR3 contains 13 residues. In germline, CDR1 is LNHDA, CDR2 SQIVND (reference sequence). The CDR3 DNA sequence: TGTGCCACCCTGGACTGGGCCTACAATGAGCAGTTCTTC. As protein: CATLDWAYNEQFF.

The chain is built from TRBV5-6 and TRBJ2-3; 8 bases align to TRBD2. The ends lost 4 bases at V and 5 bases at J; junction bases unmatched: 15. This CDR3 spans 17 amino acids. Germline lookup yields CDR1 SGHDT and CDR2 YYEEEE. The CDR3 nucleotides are TGTGCCAGCAGCCCCACTAGCGGAGCGCCCGGGGGAGATACGCAGTATTTT. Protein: CASSPTSGAPGGDTQYF.

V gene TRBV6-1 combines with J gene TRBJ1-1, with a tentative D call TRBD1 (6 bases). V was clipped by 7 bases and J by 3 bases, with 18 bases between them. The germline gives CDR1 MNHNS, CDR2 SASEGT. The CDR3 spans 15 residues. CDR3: CASTERDKRHTEAFF. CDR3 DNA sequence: TGTGCCAGCACCGAGAGGGACAAACGTCACACTGAAGCTTTCTTT.

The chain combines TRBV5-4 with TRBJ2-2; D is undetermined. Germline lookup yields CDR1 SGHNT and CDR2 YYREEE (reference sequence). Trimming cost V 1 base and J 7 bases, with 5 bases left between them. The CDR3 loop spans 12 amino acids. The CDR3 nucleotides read TGTGCCAGCAGCTTGACGGTCGGGGAGCTGTTTTTT. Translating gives CASSLTVGELFF.

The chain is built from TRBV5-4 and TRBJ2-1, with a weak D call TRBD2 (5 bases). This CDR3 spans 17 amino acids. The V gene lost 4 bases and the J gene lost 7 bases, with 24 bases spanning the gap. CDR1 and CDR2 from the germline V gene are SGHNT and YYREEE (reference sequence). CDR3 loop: CASSPTPPGSHSNEQFF. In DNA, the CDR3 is TGTGCCAGCAGCCCTACCCCCCCGGGATCGCACTCTAATGAGCAGTTCTTC.

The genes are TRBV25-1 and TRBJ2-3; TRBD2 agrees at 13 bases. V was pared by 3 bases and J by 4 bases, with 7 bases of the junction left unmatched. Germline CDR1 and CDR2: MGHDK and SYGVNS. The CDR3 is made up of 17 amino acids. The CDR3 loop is CASSDPTSGRRADTQYF. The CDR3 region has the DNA TGTGCCAGCAGTGACCCGACTAGCGGGAGGAGGGCAGATACGCAGTATTTT.

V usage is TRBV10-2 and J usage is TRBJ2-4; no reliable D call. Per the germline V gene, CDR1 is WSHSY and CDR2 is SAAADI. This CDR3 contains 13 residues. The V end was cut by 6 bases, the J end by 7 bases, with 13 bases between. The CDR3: CASSRHPMNIQYF. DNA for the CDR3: TGCGCCAGCAGCCGACACCCGATGAACATTCAGTACTTC.

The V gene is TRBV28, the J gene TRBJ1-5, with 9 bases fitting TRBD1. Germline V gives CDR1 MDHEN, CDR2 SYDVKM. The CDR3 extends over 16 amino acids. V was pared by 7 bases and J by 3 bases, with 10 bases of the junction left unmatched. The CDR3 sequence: CASTKAQGAVNQPQHF. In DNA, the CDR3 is TGTGCCAGCACCAAGGCACAGGGGGCCGTCAATCAGCCCCAGCATTTT.

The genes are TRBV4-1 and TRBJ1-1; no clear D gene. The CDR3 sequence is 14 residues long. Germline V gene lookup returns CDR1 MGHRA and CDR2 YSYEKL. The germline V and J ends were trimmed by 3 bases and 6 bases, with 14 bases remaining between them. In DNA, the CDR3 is TGCGCCAGCAGCCAGAGGGCACCCGGGGCTGAAGCTTTCTTT. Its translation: CASSQRAPGAEAFF.

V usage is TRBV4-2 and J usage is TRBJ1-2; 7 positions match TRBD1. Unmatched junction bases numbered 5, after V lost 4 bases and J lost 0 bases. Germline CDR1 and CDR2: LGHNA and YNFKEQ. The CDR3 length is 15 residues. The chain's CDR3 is CASSLDRAPNYGYTF. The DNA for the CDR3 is TGTGCCAGCAGCCTCGACAGGGCCCCTAACTATGGCTACACCTTC.